Below, 29 T cell receptor beta chains from the same sample are listed, as sequenced in a study of CD8 T cells in ankylosing spondylitis. Via MiXCR, TCRdb re-called the 5' RACE reads, giving one row per CDR3 protein. The sample lists approximately 100,000 distinct CDR3 sequences, about 8.3% occurring once. Material for sequencing was blood, either unsorted or a sorted T cell fraction (not recorded which). Receptors were obtained from a male donor with ankylosing spondylitis or in good health (not recorded which).

Concerning this clonotype itself: Possible read error: a much larger clone is one base away. This chain links TRBV11-3 with TRBJ2-1; TRBD1 might be the D (6 bases). Germline V gene data show CDR1 as SGHNT and CDR2 as YENEEA. Trimming removed 2 bases at V and 5 bases at J, with 13 bases between. The CDR3 loop spans 15 amino acids. CDR3 sequence: CASSLRDKGDNEQFF. The CDR3, as DNA: TGTGCCAGCAGCTTACGGGACAAGGGGGACAATGAGCAGTTCTTC.

This clonotype was seen many times. The J gene is TRBJ2-1, the V gene TRBV7-9; a possible D gene is TRBD2 (7 bases). The germline gives CDR1 SEHNR, CDR2 FQNEAQ (reference sequence). The V and J ends lost 8 bases and 5 bases respectively, with 16 bases between them. The CDR3 is 14 amino acids. CDR3 bases: TGTGCCAGCCGCCGGGCGGGGGCGGACAATGAGCAGTTCTTC. Translated, it gives CASRRAGADNEQFF.

The sample holds many counts of this clonotype. CDR3 loop: CASSLGQGDYGYTF. CDR3 nucleotides: TGCGCCAGCAGCCTCGGACAGGGCGACTATGGCTACACCTTC. The rearrangement links TRBV5-1 to TRBJ1-2; TRBD1 matches 8 bases. V was clipped by 4 bases and J by 3 bases; unmatched bases: 5. The length of the CDR3 is 14 residues. The germline CDR1 and CDR2 sequences are SGHRS and YFSETQ.

This clonotype was detected ten times or more. The chain links TRBV12-2 to TRBJ2-7; no check of the table's D call, TRBD1, against the DNA was made. TRBV12-2 is a documented pseudogene. CDR3 size: 15 residues. The CDR3, as DNA: TGTGCAAGTCGCCCAAAAAGGGGCACTTTCTACGAGCAGTACTTC. This sequence encodes CASRPKRGTFYEQYF.

At least ten counts were recorded for this clonotype. The chain combines TRBV20-1 with TRBJ2-7; 8 bases line up with TRBD2. Trimming took 3 bases from V and 6 from J; bases not matched to a gene: 10. Germline CDR1 reads DFQATT; CDR2 reads SNEGSKA (reference sequence). The CDR3 runs to 14 residues. CDR3 sequence (DNA): TGCAGTGCTAGTCCGGGACTAGAAGTCTTCGAGCAGTACTTC. Its protein product is CSASPGLEVFEQYF.

There are many counts of this clonotype. This rearrangement joins TRBV3-1 to TRBJ2-3; D remains ambiguous. Per germline, CDR1 LGHDT and CDR2 YNNKEL (reference sequence). The CDR3 runs 15 residues. V was cut by 1 base and J by 0 bases, with 8 bases left in between. Here the CDR3 DNA reads TGTGCCAGCAGCCAAGGAGTACTTAGCACAGATACGCAGTATTTT. Translated: CASSQGVLSTDTQYF.

This clonotype was counted many times. The J gene is TRBJ1-1, the V gene TRBV6-5, with D unclear. Germline V gene sequence: CDR1 MNHEY, CDR2 SVGAGI. Trimming pared 0 bases from V and 11 bases from J, leaving 19 bases between. The CDR3 totals 15 residues. The CDR3 loop reads CASSYSPARSGGAFF. CDR3 DNA sequence: TGTGCCAGCAGTTACTCCCCCGCCAGGTCGGGAGGCGCTTTCTTT.

This chain connects TRBV6-2 or TRBV6-3 to TRBJ2-5, with D possibly matching TRBD2 (6 bases). Germline assignment: CDR1 MNHEY and CDR2 SVGEGT. Trimming removed 6 bases at V and 0 bases at J, with 8 bases between. CDR3 size: 13 residues. The CDR3 region is CASSRDYQETQYF. The CDR3 nucleotides read TGTGCCAGCAGCAGGGACTACCAAGAGACCCAGTACTTC.

V is TRBV12-5 and J is TRBJ1-5; D not resolved. The CDR3 has 12 amino acids. Looked up from germline, CDR1 is LGHNT and CDR2 is FRNRAP. Trimming took off 0 bases at V and 7 bases at J, with 4 bases between the two ends. The CDR3 DNA follows: TGTGCTAGTGGTTTGGTACAGCAGCCCCAGCATTTT. It specifies CASGLVQQPQHF. The full variable domain, with the rest looked up from reference TRBV12-5 and TRBJ1-5, is DARVTQTPRHKVTEMGQEVTMRCQPILGHNTVFWYRQTMMQGLELLAYFRNRAPLDDSGMPKDRFSAEMPDATLATLKIQPSEPRDSAVYFCASGLVQQPQHFGDGTRLSIL.

This clonotype came up many times. This chain joins TRBV18 and TRBJ2-5; the D is unclear. Trimming took 2 bases from V and 1 from J, leaving 8 bases between them. The germline V gene encodes CDR1 KGHSH and CDR2 LQKENI. The CDR3 is 14 residues long. The CDR3 loop reads CASSPAHSQETQYF. CDR3 nucleotides: TGTGCCAGCTCACCAGCTCACAGCCAAGAGACCCAGTACTTC. Drawing the rest from reference TRBV18 and TRBJ2-5, the complete variable domain is NAGVMQNPRHLVRRRGQEARLRCSPMKGHSHVYWYRQLPEEGLKFMVYLQKENIIDESGMPKERFSAEFPKEGPSILRIQQVVRGDSAAYFCASSPAHSQETQYFGPGTRLLVL.

This clonotype was seen repeatedly, ten times or more. The chain is built from TRBV4-1 and TRBJ2-7; perhaps TRBD2 as D (5 bases). V lost 2 bases and J lost 3, with 14 bases in between. Germline V gene lookup returns CDR1 MGHRA and CDR2 YSYEKL. CDR3 size: 15 residues. CDR3: CASSQKTINLYEQYF. DNA of the CDR3: TGCGCCAGCAGCCAAAAGACTATCAACCTCTACGAGCAGTACTTC.

This clonotype was observed at least ten times. J is TRBJ2-1 and V is TRBV7-9, with D uncertain. Germline CDR1 is SEHNR and CDR2 is FQNEAQ (reference sequence). CDR3 length: 15 residues. V was shortened by 1 base and J by 4 bases, with 11 bases between the two germline ends. Here the CDR3 DNA reads TGTGCCAGCAGCTTAGAAGGTGCCGTATACAATGAGCAGTTCTTC. Its protein is CASSLEGAVYNEQFF.

This clonotype appeared a single time. Given a much more abundant clone one base away, this may be a read error. The V call is TRBV11-2, the J call TRBJ2-3, with 7 bases that match TRBD2. The CDR3 is 14 residues long. Germline V gene lookup returns CDR1 SGHAT and CDR2 FQNNGV. The CDR3 sequence is CTSSVGTTGDTQYF. The CDR3 DNA reads TGTACCAGCAGCGTGGGGACTACCGGAGATACGCAGTATTTT.

This clonotype was found once. This chain connects TRBV6-1 to TRBJ2-1, with 8 nucleotides matching TRBD2. CDR1 is MNHNS, CDR2 SASEGT, per germline. V was pared by 6 bases and J by 4 bases, with 5 bases of the junction left unmatched. This CDR3 has 14 amino acids. CDR3: CASRQPGGYNEQFF. Written as DNA, the CDR3 is TGTGCCAGCAGGCAACCGGGAGGGTACAATGAGCAGTTCTTC.

This clonotype was found many times. This CDR3 reads CASSLGRRRETQYF. The CDR3 DNA sequence: TGTGCCAGCAGCCTCGGGCGGCGGAGAGAGACCCAGTACTTC. This chain uses TRBV7-6 with TRBJ2-5; D ambiguous. Trimming removed 5 bases from V and 4 bases from J, with 14 bases in between. This CDR3 is built from 14 residues. CDR1 SGHVS and CDR2 FNYEAQ come from the germline V gene.

This clonotype was recorded many times. The CDR3 region has the DNA TGTGCCAGCTCACCACCCTACAGGGGCAGGCCCCAGCATTTT. It is translated as CASSPPYRGRPQHF. The chain uses TRBV18 and TRBJ1-5, with 7 nucleotides matching TRBD1. The V gene's germline CDR1 is KGHSH and CDR2 LQKENI. V lost 0 bases and J lost 9; bases outside the gene matches: 5. This CDR3 is 14 amino acids long.

This clonotype was detected ten times or more. The V gene is TRBV6-5, the J gene TRBJ2-3, with D uncertain. This CDR3 is built from 13 residues. Trimming removed 4 bases at V and 10 bases at J, with 15 bases between. The germline V gene encodes CDR1 MNHEY and CDR2 SVGAGI. Here the CDR3 reads CASSFEDSAPQYF. The CDR3 coding sequence is TGTGCCAGCAGTTTCGAAGACTCAGCCCCGCAGTATTTT.

The chain joins TRBV3-1 to TRBJ2-7, with D perhaps matching TRBD1 (6 bases). The CDR3 sequence is 14 residues long. The V and J ends lost 6 bases and 0 bases respectively, with 12 bases between them. Germline CDR1 reads LGHDT; CDR2 reads YNNKEL (reference sequence). The CDR3 sequence: CASRLTGCSYEQYF. The CDR3 DNA sequence: TGTGCCAGCAGGTTGACAGGATGCTCCTACGAGCAGTACTTC.

This clonotype was observed many times. The genes are TRBV5-1 and TRBJ2-3, with no clear D. Germline V gene lookup returns CDR1 SGHRS and CDR2 YFSETQ. The V gene lost 5 bases and the J gene lost 2 bases, with 12 bases spanning the gap. The CDR3 extends over 14 amino acids. In DNA, the CDR3 is TGCGCCAGCAGGGTAGACCGTGACACAGATACGCAGTATTTT. Its translation: CASRVDRDTDTQYF.

There are many counts of this clonotype. The rearrangement links TRBV6-1 to TRBJ2-7; 8 nucleotides match TRBD2. This CDR3 region has 15 residues. The junction had 7 bases not matched to a gene; V was cut back by 6 bases and J by 0 bases. Germline V gene sequence: CDR1 MNHNS, CDR2 SASEGT. CDR3 nucleotide sequence: TGTGCCAGCAGCGGAACTAGCGGCAGCTCCTACGAGCAGTACTTC. Protein: CASSGTSGSSYEQYF.

The table lists this clonotype with many counts. This chain uses TRBV19 with TRBJ1-1, with TRBD1 as a possible D gene (6 bases). Germline values: CDR1 LNHDA, CDR2 SQIVND (reference sequence). CDR3 length: 16 amino acids. Trimming removed 1 base from V and 0 bases from J, with 12 bases in between. CDR3 amino acids: CASSIGGGSVNTEAFF. DNA of the CDR3: TGTGCCAGTAGTATAGGAGGGGGTTCCGTGAACACTGAAGCTTTCTTT.

V and J are TRBV7-8 and TRBJ1-5; D is possibly TRBD1 (6 bases). The CDR3 has 15 residues. Trimming shortened V by 6 bases and J by 1 base, and 13 bases separated the two germline ends. Germline V gives CDR1 SGHVS, CDR2 FQNEAQ. The CDR3 bases are TGTGCCAGCAGGGCTCTAGGGGGGAGCAATCAGCCCCAGCATTTT. It is translated as CASRALGGSNQPQHF. Complete variable domain (other parts from reference TRBV7-8 and TRBJ1-5): GAGVSQSPRYKVAKRGQDVALRCDPISGHVSLFWYQQALGQGPEFLTYFQNEAQLDKSGLPSDRFFAERPEGSVSTLKIQRTQQEDSAVYLCASRALGGSNQPQHFGDGTRLSIL.

This clonotype was recorded many times. The CDR3 reads CASSLSPSRYTGELFF. DNA for the CDR3: TGTGCCAGCAGCTTGAGTCCTAGCCGATACACCGGGGAGCTGTTTTTT. The chain recombines TRBV7-2 with TRBJ2-2, with a weak D call TRBD2 (5 bases). With 3 bases removed from V and 3 bases from J, the gap between germline ends came to 14 bases. The germline CDR1 and CDR2 sequences are SGHTA and FQGNSA. The CDR3 runs 16 residues.

In this sample, this clonotype turned up many times. This rearrangement joins TRBV6-6 to TRBJ2-4; D may be TRBD1 (6 bases). Germline lookup yields CDR1 MNHNY and CDR2 SVGAGI (reference sequence). Between the trimmed V and J ends, which lost 5 bases and 10 bases, there was a span of 15 bases. The CDR3 has 13 amino acids. The CDR3 protein is CASSARQDNIQYF. DNA for the CDR3: TGTGCCAGCAGTGCCCGACAGGATAATATTCAGTACTTC.

Ten or more counts support this clonotype. The V and J genes are TRBV10-2 and TRBJ2-7; possible D gene TRBD1, 5 bases. The CDR3 covers 14 residues. Germline assignment: CDR1 WSHSY and CDR2 SAAADI. The ends were cut back, 5 bases at V and 5 bases at J, with 16 bases in the middle. The CDR3 is CASSIQVPTNEQYF. As DNA, the CDR3 is TGCGCCAGCAGTATACAGGTTCCTACGAACGAGCAGTACTTC.

The chain is built from TRBV11-1 and TRBJ2-1; TRBD2 agrees at 9 bases. Germline trimming cut 1 base from V and 7 bases from J; bases unmatched to any gene: 11. CDR1 SGHAT and CDR2 FQDESV come from the germline V gene (reference sequence). CDR3 length equals 17 residues. CDR3 loop: CASSLGAGSGGMNEQFF. As DNA, the CDR3 is TGTGCCAGCAGCTTAGGGGCGGGGAGCGGGGGGATGAATGAGCAGTTCTTC.

This clonotype came up many times. The chain joins TRBV5-5 to TRBJ2-3; a possible D gene is TRBD2 (6 bases). CDR1 is SGHKS, CDR2 YYEKEE, per germline (reference sequence). Trimming took 3 bases from V and 3 from J, leaving 17 bases between them. The CDR3 extends over 16 amino acids. Here the CDR3 reads CASSSWTEGWTDTQYF. The CDR3 coding sequence is TGTGCCAGCAGCTCCTGGACGGAGGGGTGGACAGATACGCAGTATTTT.

This clonotype was counted many times. The chain couples TRBV7-9 to TRBJ1-4, with D unresolved. The CDR3 runs to 13 residues. Germline V gives CDR1 SEHNR, CDR2 FQNEAQ (reference sequence). With 0 bases removed from V and 5 bases from J, the gap between germline ends came to 4 bases. CDR3 nucleotides: TGTGCCAGCAGCTTAGCGCTAAATGAAAAACTGTTTTTT. It encodes CASSLALNEKLFF.

This clonotype appeared many times. The rearrangement links TRBV6-2 or TRBV6-3 to TRBJ1-5; D gene uncertain. The V and J ends lost 0 bases and 3 bases respectively, with 9 bases between them. This CDR3 is 15 amino acids long. Germline CDR1 and CDR2: MNHEY and SVGEGT. The DNA of the CDR3 is TGTGCCAGCAGTTACTCGAGAGGTTTCAATCAGCCCCAGCATTTT. This sequence encodes CASSYSRGFNQPQHF.